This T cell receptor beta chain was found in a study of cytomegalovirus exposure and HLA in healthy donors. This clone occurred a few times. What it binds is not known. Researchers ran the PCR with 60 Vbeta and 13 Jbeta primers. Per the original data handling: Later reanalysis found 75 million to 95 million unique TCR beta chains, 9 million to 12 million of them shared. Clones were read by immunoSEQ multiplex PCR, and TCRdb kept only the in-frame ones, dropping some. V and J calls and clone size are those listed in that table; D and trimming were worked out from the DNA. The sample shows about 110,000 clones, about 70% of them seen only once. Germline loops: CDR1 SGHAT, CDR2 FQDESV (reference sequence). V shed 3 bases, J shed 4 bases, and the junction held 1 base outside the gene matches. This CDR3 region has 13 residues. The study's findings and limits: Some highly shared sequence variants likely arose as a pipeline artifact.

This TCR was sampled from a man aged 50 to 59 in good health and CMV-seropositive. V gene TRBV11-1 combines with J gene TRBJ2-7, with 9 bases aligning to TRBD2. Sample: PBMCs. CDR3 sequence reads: CASSFLAGYEQYF. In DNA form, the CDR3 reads TGTGCCAGCAGCTTCCTAGCGGGGTACGAGCAGTACTTC.